These 15 T cell receptor beta chains came from one sample sequenced in a study of blood T cell repertoires in COVID-19. Some clones are missing from TCRdb's copy, which holds only in-frame ones; the method was immunoSEQ multiplex PCR. Here the sample spans around 200,000 clones, roughly 90% being singletons. Sequenced input: peripheral blood. The receptors were sampled from a young man with active or convalescent COVID-19.

The rearrangement links TRBV19 to TRBJ2-3; 11 nucleotides align to TRBD2. V lost 8 bases and J lost 3; bases outside the gene matches: 7. Germline V lookup: CDR1 LNHDA, CDR2 SQIVND (reference sequence). The CDR3 loop spans 15 amino acids. CDR3 loop: CASDGTSGRTDTQYF. DNA for the CDR3: TGTGCCAGTGACGGGACTAGCGGTCGGACAGATACGCAGTATTTT.

In nucleotides, the CDR3 is TGTGCCAGCAGCCACACAGGGGGCGGTCAGCCCCAGCATTTT. As protein: CASSHTGGGQPQHF. The chain combines TRBV7-2 with TRBJ1-5; 9 nucleotides agree with TRBD1. The trim removed 5 bases at V and 6 bases at J, leaving 5 bases unmatched. CDR1 SGHTA and CDR2 FQGNSA come from the germline V gene. The CDR3 totals 14 residues.

This chain links TRBV27 with TRBJ2-4; 10 nucleotides align to TRBD2. Germline lookup yields CDR1 MNHEY and CDR2 SMNVEV (reference sequence). The CDR3 contains 18 residues. V lost 7 bases, J lost 1 base, and 13 bases stayed unmatched. The chain's CDR3 is CASKGLAGAPGAKNIQYF. In nucleotides, the CDR3 is TGTGCCAGCAAAGGGCTAGCGGGAGCACCGGGGGCCAAAAACATTCAGTACTTC.

V and J are TRBV19 and TRBJ1-2; possibly TRBD1 for D (5 bases). This CDR3 has 15 residues. Per the germline V gene, CDR1 is LNHDA and CDR2 is SQIVND (reference sequence). Trimming pared 4 bases from V and 6 bases from J, leaving 18 bases between. The CDR3 sequence is CASSTSGTPGHGYTF. DNA for the CDR3: TGTGCCAGTAGTACGTCCGGGACTCCGGGCCATGGCTACACCTTC. The full variable domain, with the rest looked up from reference TRBV19 and TRBJ1-2, is DGGITQSPKYLFRKEGQNVTLSCEQNLNHDAMYWYRQDPGQGLRLIYYSQIVNDFQKGDIAEGYSVSREKKESFPLTVTSAQKNPTAFYLCASSTSGTPGHGYTFGSGTRLTVV.

The chain combines TRBV7-8 with TRBJ2-3; the match to TRBD2 covers 8 bases. With V trimmed by 5 bases and J by 5 bases, 12 bases remained unmatched. The germline gives CDR1 SGHVS, CDR2 FQNEAQ. The CDR3 runs 16 residues. CDR3 in amino acids: CASSPRSAGGVDTQYF. The CDR3 bases are TGTGCCAGCAGCCCCCGTAGTGCGGGAGGAGTAGATACGCAGTATTTT.

This sequence joins TRBV7-2 and TRBJ1-5; perhaps TRBD1 as D (5 bases). CDR1 and CDR2 from the germline V gene are SGHTA and FQGNSA. The germline V and J ends were trimmed by 3 bases and 4 bases, with 10 bases remaining between them. This CDR3 has 14 residues. CDR3 sequence: CASSFHDRNQPQHF. The DNA of the CDR3 is TGTGCCAGCAGCTTCCACGACAGAAATCAGCCCCAGCATTTT.

This chain connects TRBV27 to TRBJ1-1, with 7 bases fitting TRBD1. V lost 6 bases, J lost 3 bases, and 4 bases stayed unmatched. This CDR3 has 13 amino acids. The germline CDR1 and CDR2 sequences are MNHEY and SMNVEV (reference sequence). CDR3 protein: CASRVTGDTEAFF. The CDR3 region has the DNA TGTGCCAGCAGAGTAACAGGGGACACTGAAGCTTTCTTT.

The chain carries TRBV11-2 and TRBJ2-7, with 10 nucleotides matching TRBD2. The germline V gene encodes CDR1 SGHAT and CDR2 FQNNGV. V lost 5 bases, J lost 1 base, and 5 bases stayed unmatched. The CDR3 sequence is 15 residues long. The CDR3 bases are TGTGCCAGCAGCGACCTACTAGCGGGATCCTACGAGCAGTACTTC. Amino acids: CASSDLLAGSYEQYF.

CDR3 coding DNA: TGCGCCAGCAGCCAAGACCGAACTCCCCCGGCTAATGAAAAACTGTTTTTT. Translation: CASSQDRTPPANEKLFF. V is TRBV4-3 and J is TRBJ1-4; no firm D call. Germline CDR1 reads LGHNA; CDR2 reads YSLEER. Trimming cost V 0 bases and J 3 bases, with 14 bases left between them. The CDR3 length is 17 residues.

This chain uses TRBV30 with TRBJ1-4; the D gene is possibly TRBD1 (5 bases). Germline V lookup: CDR1 GTSNPN, CDR2 SVGIG (reference sequence). V lost 1 base and J 5 bases, leaving 11 bases between the germline ends. CDR3 size: 14 residues. The CDR3 bases are TGTGCCTGGAGTGCTAACCAGGGAAATGAAAAACTGTTTTTT. Protein: CAWSANQGNEKLFF.

The chain uses TRBV25-1 and TRBJ2-7, with 8 bases identical to TRBD1. The V segment lost 6 bases and the J segment 1 base; nucleotides outside the gene matches: 5. The CDR3 loop spans 14 amino acids. CDR1 is MGHDK and CDR2 is SYGVNS in the germline V gene. CDR3 nucleotides: TGTGCCAGCAGGAGGACAGGGCCTTCCTACGAGCAGTACTTC. Its protein is CASRRTGPSYEQYF.

The rearrangement joins TRBV3-1 (or the pseudogene TRBV3-2) to TRBJ1-2; D may be TRBD1 (6 bases). Trimming removed 3 bases from V and 1 base from J, with 21 bases in between. The germline gives CDR1 LGHDT, CDR2 YNNKEL (reference sequence). The CDR3 contains 18 residues. The CDR3 loop is CASSHHRLGGGDNYGYTF. DNA for the CDR3: TGTGCCAGCAGCCACCACCGGCTTGGAGGGGGGGATAACTATGGCTACACCTTC.

The rearrangement links TRBV30 to TRBJ1-1; D perhaps matches TRBD1 (5 bases). The CDR3 has 13 amino acids. V was trimmed by 2 bases and J by 11 bases, leaving 18 bases between them. In germline, CDR1 is GTSNPN, CDR2 SVGIG (reference sequence). The DNA of the CDR3 is TGTGCCTGGAGTACAGGCGCGGCACTGGGCGCTTTCTTT. Translated: CAWSTGAALGAFF.

The chain has TRBV11-1 and TRBJ2-7; D gene ambiguous. Germline CDR1 is SGHAT and CDR2 is FQDESV (reference sequence). Between the trimmed V and J ends, which lost 1 base and 0 bases, there was a span of 10 bases. The CDR3 has 15 residues. The chain's CDR3 is CASSLDLVNSYEQYF. In DNA, the CDR3 is TGTGCCAGCAGCTTAGATCTAGTGAACTCCTACGAGCAGTACTTC.

The chain uses TRBV6-4 and TRBJ2-5; a weak D match, TRBD2 (5 bases). The germline V gene encodes CDR1 MRHNA and CDR2 SNTAGT. Trimming removed 7 bases from V and 1 base from J, with 19 bases in between. The CDR3 extends over 16 amino acids. For the CDR3, the DNA is TGTGCCAGCAACGGTACCCTAAGACTACCCCAAGAGACCCAGTACTTC. Translating it yields CASNGTLRLPQETQYF.